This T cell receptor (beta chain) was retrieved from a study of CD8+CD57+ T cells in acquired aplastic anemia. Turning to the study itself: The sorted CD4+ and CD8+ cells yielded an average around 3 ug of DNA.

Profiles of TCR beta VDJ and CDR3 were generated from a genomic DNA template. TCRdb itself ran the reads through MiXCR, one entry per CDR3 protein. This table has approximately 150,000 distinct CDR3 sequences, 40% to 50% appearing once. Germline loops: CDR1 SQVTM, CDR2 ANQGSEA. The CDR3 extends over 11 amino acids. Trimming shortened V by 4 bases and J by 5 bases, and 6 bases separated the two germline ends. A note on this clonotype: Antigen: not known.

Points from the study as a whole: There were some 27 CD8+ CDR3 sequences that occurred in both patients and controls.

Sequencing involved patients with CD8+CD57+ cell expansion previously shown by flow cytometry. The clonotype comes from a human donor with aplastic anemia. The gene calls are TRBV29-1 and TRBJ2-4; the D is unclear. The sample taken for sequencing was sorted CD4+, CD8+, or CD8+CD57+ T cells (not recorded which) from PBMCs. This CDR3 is CSVGRENIQYF. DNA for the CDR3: TGCAGCGTTGGACGGGAAAACATTCAGTACTTC.